Listed here are 21 T cell receptor beta chains from one sample, sequenced in a study of T cells of healthy individuals. TCRdb independently ran MiXCR on the 5' RACE reads; one entry per CDR3 protein. The top ten hold about 4.3% of the sample, which has tens of thousands of distinct CDR3 sequences, roughly 17% seen once. The receptors were gathered from a human donor in good health.

The chain uses TRBV4-2 and TRBJ2-3, with 9 bases lining up with TRBD2. This CDR3 contains 17 residues. Germline V lookup: CDR1 LGHNA, CDR2 YNFKEQ. V shed 1 base, J shed 2 bases, and the junction held 7 bases outside the gene matches. The CDR3 region has the DNA TGTGCCAGCAGCCAAGTAATTAGCGGGGGCCCCACAGATACGCAGTATTTT. This sequence encodes CASSQVISGGPTDTQYF.

This clonotype was picked up many times. The V call is TRBV5-4, the J call TRBJ2-7, with a tentative D call TRBD1 (6 bases). The CDR3 is 15 residues long. Germline V gene lookup returns CDR1 SGHNT and CDR2 YYREEE (reference sequence). Trimming stripped 2 bases from V and 0 bases from J, with 12 bases between. CDR3 protein: CASSFYRASSYEQYF. Here the CDR3 DNA reads TGTGCCAGCAGCTTTTACAGGGCGAGCTCCTACGAGCAGTACTTC.

This clonotype has just one count. The J gene is TRBJ1-3, the V gene TRBV7-2; D gene unclear. The germline V gene has CDR1 SGHTA and CDR2 FQGNSA. V gave up 5 bases and J gave up 4 bases, with 6 bases separating them. The CDR3 covers 12 residues. The CDR3 bases are TGTGCCAGCAGCGATCCCGGAAACACCATATATTTT. Translated, it gives CASSDPGNTIYF.

The chain recombines TRBV6-1 with TRBJ2-5, with 11 positions matching TRBD2. The V gene end was trimmed by 4 bases and the J gene end by 3 bases; junction bases not matched to a gene: 10. The CDR3 has 17 residues. Germline CDR1 MNHNS, CDR2 SASEGT. The chain's CDR3 is CASSGGLAVLMKETQYF. The CDR3 bases are TGTGCCAGCAGTGGGGGACTAGCGGTACTTATGAAAGAGACCCAGTACTTC.

This clonotype was seen a few times. Germline is not matched at one junction end, which may reflect a read error. J is TRBJ2-5 and V is TRBV7-7; the D call may be TRBD1 or TRBD2 (5 bases each). Germline CDR1 is SSHAT and CDR2 is FNYEAQ (reference sequence). This CDR3 comprises 16 residues. The CDR3 nucleotides are TGTGCTAGCAGCTTAATGGGGGTGGGGTACCAAGAGACCCAGTACTTC. Encoded protein: CASSLMGVGYQETQYF. Drawing the rest from reference TRBV7-7 and TRBJ2-5, the complete variable domain is GAGVSQSPRYKVTKRGQDVTLRCDPISSHATLYWYQQALGQGPEFLTYFNYEAQPDKSGLPSDRFSAERPEGSISTLTIQRTEQRDSAMYRCASSLMGVGYQETQYFGPGTRLLVL.

The CDR3 DNA sequence: TGTGCCATCGACCAGGGTGTCAAAGATACGCAGTATTTT. Its translation is CAIDQGVKDTQYF. The V gene is TRBV6-1, the J gene TRBJ2-3; D might be TRBD1 (5 bases). CDR1 is MNHNS and CDR2 is SASEGT in the germline V gene. The CDR3 consists of 13 residues. Trimming removed 10 bases at V and 5 bases at J, with 16 bases between.

The gene calls are TRBV9 and TRBJ1-1; 8 nucleotides line up with TRBD1. There are 15 residues in the CDR3. Unmatched junction bases numbered 5, after V lost 2 bases and J lost 2 bases. CDR1 is SGDLS and CDR2 is YYNGEE in the germline V gene. The CDR3, as DNA: TGTGCCAGCAGCGTCGACAGGGGCCCTAACACTGAAGCTTTCTTT. As protein: CASSVDRGPNTEAFF. Full variable domain (missing parts from reference TRBV9 and TRBJ1-1): DSGVTQTPKHLITATGQRVTLRCSPRSGDLSVYWYQQSLDQGLQFLIQYYNGEERAKGNILERFSAQQFPDLHSELNLSSLELGDSALYFCASSVDRGPNTEAFFGQGTRLTVV.

This clonotype has at least ten counts. This chain joins TRBV29-1 and TRBJ2-7; maybe TRBD1 (6 bases). This CDR3 contains 13 residues. The germline gives CDR1 SQVTM, CDR2 ANQGSEA. V was cut by 4 bases and J by 7 bases, with 17 bases left in between. CDR3 in DNA: TGCAGCGTTGGATCTCAGCTCCAGGGGGAGCAGTACTTC. Encoded protein: CSVGSQLQGEQYF.

CDR3 bases: TGTGCCAGCAGTACACGGACAGGGACCTACAATGAGCAGTTCTTC. Protein: CASSTRTGTYNEQFF. The chain recombines TRBV28 with TRBJ2-1; 8 bases line up with TRBD1. This CDR3 contains 15 residues. Germline V gene sequence: CDR1 MDHEN, CDR2 SYDVKM. Trimming cost V 5 bases and J 2 bases; bases outside gene matches: 5.

This clonotype showed up many times. The chain combines TRBV29-1 with TRBJ2-7; no reliable D call. Germline CDR1 reads SQVTM; CDR2 reads ANQGSEA. The germline V and J ends were trimmed by 4 bases and 0 bases, with 10 bases remaining between them. The CDR3 length is 13 residues. Here the CDR3 reads CSVAARYSYEQYF. CDR3 nucleotides: TGCAGCGTTGCAGCCAGATACTCCTACGAGCAGTACTTC.

In this sample, this clonotype turned up many times. The rearrangement links TRBV28 to TRBJ1-5; 9 bases agree with TRBD1. The length of the CDR3 is 17 residues. The junction had 8 bases not matched to a gene; V was cut back by 1 base and J by 4 bases. Germline V gene lookup returns CDR1 MDHEN and CDR2 SYDVKM. The CDR3 sequence: CASSLYPTGGRNQPQHF. CDR3 DNA sequence: TGTGCCAGCAGTTTATATCCGACAGGGGGAAGAAATCAGCCCCAGCATTTT.

This clonotype was seen ten or more times. The V and J genes are TRBV27 and TRBJ2-1; 13 nucleotides line up with TRBD2. Germline V gene sequence: CDR1 MNHEY, CDR2 SMNVEV (reference sequence). V was clipped by 4 bases and J by 6 bases; unmatched bases: 3. This CDR3 spans 15 amino acids. The CDR3 reads CASSSGTSGVNEQFF. The CDR3 DNA sequence: TGTGCCAGCAGTTCCGGGACTAGCGGGGTCAATGAGCAGTTCTTC.

To note about this clonotype: This may arise from a read error, as a much more abundant clone is one base away. The CDR3 reads CVSRPTATDTQYF. The CDR3 DNA is TGTGTCAGCAGGCCAACAGCCACAGATACGCAGTATTTT. The chain has TRBV11-2 and TRBJ2-3, with D hard to call. CDR1 and CDR2 from the germline V gene are SGHAT and FQNNGV. This CDR3 contains 13 residues.

The chain recombines TRBV20-1 with TRBJ2-1; 12 nucleotides agree with TRBD2. The CDR3 sequence is 20 residues long. Losses at the gene ends were 0 bases for V and 4 bases for J; bases not matched to a gene: 16. Germline loops: CDR1 DFQATT, CDR2 SNEGSKA (reference sequence). CDR3 protein: CSARDRRLAGAESRYNEQFF. CDR3 DNA: TGCAGTGCTAGAGATCGTAGACTAGCGGGGGCTGAAAGCAGGTACAATGAGCAGTTCTTC.

This clonotype was seen ten or more times. The rearrangement uses TRBV6-2 or TRBV6-3 and TRBJ1-3, with D uncertain. Germline loops: CDR1 MNHEY, CDR2 SVGEGT. V lost 1 base and J 2 bases, leaving 3 bases between the germline ends. The CDR3 has 13 residues. The CDR3: CASSYYPGNTIYF. As DNA, the CDR3 is TGTGCCAGCAGTTACTATCCTGGAAACACCATATATTTT.

The table lists this clonotype with a few counts. The chain combines TRBV25-1 with TRBJ2-7; D unclear. The V gene's germline CDR1 is MGHDK and CDR2 SYGVNS. V lost 3 bases and J 5 bases, leaving 8 bases between the germline ends. This CDR3 has 12 residues. The CDR3 DNA reads TGTGCCAGCAGTGAGGGGTTCCACGAGCAGTACTTC. Its translation: CASSEGFHEQYF.

This clonotype has ten or more counts. V usage is TRBV6-2 or TRBV6-3 and J usage is TRBJ2-1, with 9 bases lining up with TRBD2. The V gene end was trimmed by 2 bases and the J gene end by 6 bases; junction bases not matched to a gene: 8. The CDR3 covers 16 residues. Germline V gene data show CDR1 as MNHEY and CDR2 as SVGEGT. The CDR3 nucleotides read TGTGCCAGCAGTTACCTGGCGGGAGGGGGTTTCAATGAGCAGTTCTTC. It translates to CASSYLAGGGFNEQFF.

This clonotype was recorded at least ten times. V usage is TRBV5-1 and J usage is TRBJ2-2; 9 nucleotides match TRBD1. Unmatched junction bases numbered 5, after V lost 5 bases and J lost 3 bases. This CDR3 has 15 residues. The germline gives CDR1 SGHRS, CDR2 YFSETQ. The CDR3: CASRQGAGDTGELFF. CDR3 DNA sequence: TGCGCCAGCAGACAGGGGGCAGGAGACACCGGGGAGCTGTTTTTT. Full variable domain (outside the CDR3, taken from reference TRBV5-1 and TRBJ2-2): KAGVTQTPRYLIKTRGQQVTLSCSPISGHRSVSWYQQTPGQGLQFLFEYFSETQRNKGNFPGRFSGRQFSNSRSEMNVSTLELGDSALYLCASRQGAGDTGELFFGEGSRLTVL.

This clonotype showed up many times. This chain's CDR3 is CASSFRRGSTQYF. As DNA, the CDR3 is TGTGCCAGCAGCTTCCGGCGGGGGAGCACCCAGTACTTC. This chain joins TRBV7-2 and TRBJ2-5; TRBD2 matches at 7 bases. This CDR3 region has 13 residues. CDR1 and CDR2 (germline): SGHTA, FQGNSA. V lost 3 bases and J lost 8; bases outside the gene matches: 6.

This clonotype was counted many times. This chain connects TRBV24-1 to TRBJ2-1; 10 bases match TRBD1. The germline V gene has CDR1 KGHDR and CDR2 SFDVKD. With 2 bases clipped from V and 0 bases from J, the junction kept 3 bases outside the gene matches. The CDR3 has 17 amino acids. The CDR3 protein is CATSDSRTGGSYNEQFF. CDR3 nucleotide sequence: TGTGCCACCAGTGATTCCCGGACAGGGGGCTCCTACAATGAGCAGTTCTTC.

This clonotype was seen more than once but under ten times. The gene calls are TRBV28 and TRBJ2-7, with D hard to call. Per the germline V gene, CDR1 is MDHEN and CDR2 is SYDVKM. The CDR3 length is 12 residues. V lost 5 bases, J lost 6 bases, and 11 bases lay in between. The CDR3, as DNA: TGTGCCAGCAGTCCCACCAACACCGAGCAGTACTTC. Its protein product is CASSPTNTEQYF. Full variable domain (missing parts from reference TRBV28 and TRBJ2-7): DVKVTQSSRYLVKRTGEKVFLECVQDMDHENMFWYRQDPGLGLRLIYFSYDVKMKEKGDIPEGYSVSREKKERFSLILESASTNQTSMYLCASSPTNTEQYFGPGTRLTVT.